One and the same sample provided the 28 T cell receptor beta chains below, sequenced in a study of yellow fever vaccine responses in identical twins. TCRdb called the RT-PCR reads again in MiXCR, with one record for every CDR3 protein. The data hold about 20,000 distinct CDR3 sequences, with roughly three quarters observed a single time. The sequences come from T cells from blood (PBMCs), unsorted or a sorted subset (not recorded which), collected before or after yellow fever vaccination (not recorded which). Source of these receptors: a woman in her late teens or twenties who received the yellow fever vaccine.

The V call is TRBV11-1, the J call TRBJ2-7; no reliable D call. The germline V gene encodes CDR1 SGHAT and CDR2 FQDESV (reference sequence). The V end was cut by 5 bases, the J end by 6 bases, with 11 bases between. The CDR3 length is 12 residues. The CDR3 nucleotides read TGTGCCAGCAGCCCGGCCTCGGTCGAGCAGTACTTC. Its protein is CASSPASVEQYF.

The V and J genes are TRBV9 and TRBJ2-4; tentatively, D is TRBD1 (5 bases). Germline lookup yields CDR1 SGDLS and CDR2 YYNGEE. The CDR3 is made up of 15 amino acids. Trimming took 0 bases from V and 8 from J, leaving 15 bases between them. The CDR3 coding sequence is TGTGCCAGCAGCGTAGAAGGGGCGGTAGGGGACATTCAGTACTTC. It encodes CASSVEGAVGDIQYF.

The J gene is TRBJ2-7, the V gene TRBV11-2; D is undetermined. The CDR3 is 13 residues long. Germline values: CDR1 SGHAT, CDR2 FQNNGV. Trimming took off 5 bases at V and 6 bases at J, with 14 bases between the two ends. In DNA, the CDR3 is TGTGCCAGCAGCACTGGCCTCCCGGGCGAGCAGTACGTC. The encoded protein is CASSTGLPGEQYV.

The chain is built from TRBV7-3 and TRBJ2-7; 11 bases are shared with TRBD2. J lost 9 bases, V lost 1 base, and 8 bases had no gene match. The CDR3 is made up of 15 amino acids. Germline V CDR1 and CDR2: SGHTA, FQGTGA. CDR3 nucleotides: TGTGCCAGCAGCTTAATACTAGCGGGAGTGTCGGGGCAGTACTTC. Translation: CASSLILAGVSGQYF.

There are a few counts of this clonotype. V is TRBV15 and J is TRBJ1-1; D is ambiguous. The CDR3 covers 13 residues. CDR1 and CDR2 from the germline V gene are LNHNV and YYDKDF (reference sequence). The V gene lost 6 bases and the J gene lost 1 base, with 9 bases spanning the gap. In DNA, the CDR3 is TGTGCCACCAGGTTGATGGGGAACACTGAAGCTTTCTTT. Translation gives CATRLMGNTEAFF.

This clonotype was picked up a small number of times. J is TRBJ1-2 and V is TRBV12-3 or TRBV12-4; D might be TRBD1 (5 bases). The CDR3 spans 14 residues. Trimming cost V 1 base and J 4 bases, with 10 bases left between them. In nucleotides, the CDR3 is TGTGCCAGCAGTTTAGGGGCAGGGACCTATGGCTACACCTTC. This codes for CASSLGAGTYGYTF.

This chain links TRBV5-1 with TRBJ1-2, with D perhaps matching TRBD1 (6 bases). This CDR3 has 14 amino acids. The germline CDR1 and CDR2 sequences are SGHRS and YFSETQ. Trimming left V 4 bases short and J 4 bases short, with 14 bases between. DNA of the CDR3: TGCGCCAGCAGCATCTTTCAGGGGTTCTATGGCTACACCTTC. Encoded protein: CASSIFQGFYGYTF. Based on the CDR3 plus reference TRBV5-1 and TRBJ1-2, the full variable domain is KAGVTQTPRYLIKTRGQQVTLSCSPISGHRSVSWYQQTPGQGLQFLFEYFSETQRNKGNFPGRFSGRQFSNSRSEMNVSTLELGDSALYLCASSIFQGFYGYTFGSGTRLTVV.

This clonotype was counted once. The rearrangement joins TRBV20-1 to TRBJ2-4; D remains ambiguous. V was shortened by 0 bases and J by 0 bases, with 3 bases between the two germline ends. This CDR3 comprises 13 residues. CDR1 DFQATT and CDR2 SNEGSKA come from the germline V gene (reference sequence). The CDR3 nucleotides read TGCAGTGCTAGAGAACTAGCCAAAAACATTCAGTACTTC. Encoded protein: CSARELAKNIQYF.

The J gene is TRBJ2-1, the V gene TRBV9, with D unresolved. CDR3 length: 15 residues. Trimming left V 0 bases short and J 2 bases short, with 9 bases between. CDR1 is SGDLS, CDR2 YYNGEE, per germline. In nucleotides, the CDR3 is TGTGCCAGCAGCGTAGAGGTGACACCCTACAATGAGCAGTTCTTC. Translation gives CASSVEVTPYNEQFF.

V usage is TRBV28 and J usage is TRBJ1-4; TRBD1 aligns across 9 bases. V dropped 5 bases and J dropped 3; count of bases not matched to a gene: 4. The germline V gene encodes CDR1 MDHEN and CDR2 SYDVKM. The CDR3 has 15 residues. As DNA, the CDR3 is TGTGCCAGCAGTCCGGGACAGGGACCTAATGAAAAACTGTTTTTT. Amino acid sequence: CASSPGQGPNEKLFF.

V gene TRBV7-9 combines with J gene TRBJ2-6, with D possibly being TRBD2 (6 bases). V lost 1 base to trimming and J lost 3 bases, with 13 bases between them. The CDR3 has 17 amino acids. The germline V gene has CDR1 SEHNR and CDR2 FQNEAQ (reference sequence). CDR3 coding DNA: TGTGCCAGCAGCTTAGGGGGACTGATTCTTGGGGCCAACGTCCTGACTTTC. This encodes CASSLGGLILGANVLTF.

V usage is TRBV5-1 and J usage is TRBJ2-7, with 7 bases identical to TRBD2. Germline V gene lookup returns CDR1 SGHRS and CDR2 YFSETQ. The CDR3 is made up of 16 amino acids. V was clipped by 4 bases and J by 3 bases; unmatched bases: 13. This CDR3 is CASSKTLAEQNYEQYF. DNA of the CDR3: TGCGCCAGCAGCAAAACGCTAGCGGAGCAAAACTACGAGCAGTACTTC.

The gene calls are TRBV5-8 and TRBJ2-1; 7 bases match TRBD1. The trim removed 1 base at V and 8 bases at J, leaving 9 bases unmatched. CDR3 length: 15 amino acids. Germline CDR1 reads SGHTS; CDR2 reads YDEGEE. The CDR3 is CASSLRQGRVDEQFF. The CDR3 DNA reads TGTGCCAGCAGCTTGAGACAGGGTCGGGTGGATGAGCAGTTCTTC. The full variable domain, in which reference TRBV5-8 and TRBJ2-1 provide the parts outside the CDR3, is EAGVTQSPTHLIKTRGQQATLRCSPISGHTSVYWYQQALGLGLQFLLWYDEGEERNRGNFPPRFSGRQFPNYSSELNVNALELEDSALYLCASSLRQGRVDEQFFGPGTRLTVL.

The CDR3 loop is CASSKRTGNIEQYF. In DNA, the CDR3 is TGTGCCAGCAGCAAGCGGACAGGCAACATCGAGCAGTACTTC. The chain uses TRBV11-2 and TRBJ2-7; 7 bases agree with TRBD1. Germline V gives CDR1 SGHAT, CDR2 FQNNGV. This CDR3 spans 14 amino acids. The V and J ends lost 5 bases and 6 bases, in that order; junction bases with no gene match: 10.

The chain combines TRBV5-6 with TRBJ2-5; perhaps TRBD1 as D (6 bases). The CDR3 covers 15 residues. With 5 bases removed from V and 1 base from J, the gap between germline ends came to 15 bases. Germline V gene sequence: CDR1 SGHDT, CDR2 YYEEEE. Written as DNA, the CDR3 is TGTGCCAGCAGACCGGGCGCAGGGGTCCAAGAGACCCAGTACTTC. This encodes CASRPGAGVQETQYF.

V gene TRBV5-1 combines with J gene TRBJ2-5; D might be TRBD1 (6 bases). V gave up 4 bases and J gave up 0 bases, with 16 bases separating them. This CDR3 contains 16 residues. The V gene's germline CDR1 is SGHRS and CDR2 YFSETQ. CDR3 sequence: CASSNLRGRYQETQYF. CDR3 in DNA: TGCGCCAGCAGCAACCTCAGGGGTCGGTACCAAGAGACCCAGTACTTC.

This clonotype was detected only a few times. The rearrangement joins TRBV7-2 to TRBJ2-1; D tentatively fits TRBD1 or TRBD2 (6 bases each). The CDR3 has 15 amino acids. The germline V gene has CDR1 SGHTA and CDR2 FQGNSA. V dropped 4 bases and J dropped 7 bases, with 17 bases sitting between them. CDR3 sequence reads: CASSSPQGLPNEQFF. CDR3 DNA sequence: TGTGCCAGCAGCTCACCACAGGGACTGCCTAATGAGCAGTTCTTC. Combining the CDR3 with reference TRBV7-2 and TRBJ2-1 gives the whole variable domain GAGVSQSPSNKVTEKGKDVELRCDPISGHTALYWYRQSLGQGLEFLIYFQGNSAPDKSGLPSDRFSAERTGGSVSTLTIQRTQQEDSAVYLCASSSPQGLPNEQFFGPGTRLTVL.

The chain joins TRBV5-1 to TRBJ2-5; perhaps TRBD2 as D (5 bases). Germline V CDR1 and CDR2: SGHRS, YFSETQ. V shed 5 bases and J shed 3 bases, with 14 bases lying between them. There are 14 residues in the CDR3. The CDR3 bases are TGCGCCAGCAGTGGAGGCGGGTCAGAAGAGACCCAGTACTTC. Translation: CASSGGGSEETQYF.

The chain combines TRBV6-2 or TRBV6-3 with TRBJ2-5, with TRBD2 matching over 11 bases. Trimming at V came to 0 bases and at J to 5 bases, leaving 5 bases not matched to a gene. Looked up from germline, CDR1 is MNHEY and CDR2 is SVGEGT. The CDR3 length is 16 residues. CDR3 bases: TGTGCCAGCAGTTACTCGACTAGCGGGATCTCGGAGACCCAGTACTTC. It specifies CASSYSTSGISETQYF.

The CDR3 loop reads CASSLGGAESYEQYV. The CDR3 DNA follows: TGTGCCAGCAGTTTAGGAGGGGCCGAATCCTACGAGCAGTACGTC. The chain couples TRBV12-3 or TRBV12-4 to TRBJ2-7; D possibly uses TRBD1 or TRBD2 (5 bases each). The CDR3 sequence is 15 residues long. V was cut by 1 base and J by 1 base, with 11 bases left in between.

This clonotype was counted only a few times. The V and J genes are TRBV5-1 and TRBJ2-5, with D perhaps TRBD1 (6 bases). Germline CDR1 SGHRS, CDR2 YFSETQ. V was clipped by 3 bases and J by 5 bases, with 11 bases between them. This CDR3 contains 13 residues. This CDR3 is CASSSGQRETQYF. In DNA, the CDR3 is TGCGCCAGCAGCTCTGGACAGCGTGAGACCCAGTACTTC.

Only a few counts were recorded for this clonotype. This chain links TRBV5-5 with TRBJ2-5; D gene unclear. CDR3 length equals 12 residues. Looked up from germline, CDR1 is SGHKS and CDR2 is YYEKEE (reference sequence). V shed 5 bases and J shed 5 bases, with 10 bases lying between them. The CDR3 bases are TGTGCCAGCAGTTCCCCGGGTGAGACCCAGTACTTC. It translates to CASSSPGETQYF.

This clonotype was seen more than once but under ten times. This chain connects TRBV21-1 to TRBJ2-3. TRBV21-1 is a listed pseudogene. This CDR3 contains 10 residues. CDR3 coding DNA: TGTGCCAACATGGGGGATACGCAGTATTTT. Protein product: CANMGDTQYF.

The J gene is TRBJ2-3, the V gene TRBV12-3 or TRBV12-4, with D uncertain. This CDR3 contains 13 residues. V was pared by 5 bases and J by 4 bases, with 10 bases between. For the CDR3, the DNA is TGTGCCAGCAGTCTGCTGGGTGCAGATACGCAGTATTTT. Its translation: CASSLLGADTQYF.

The chain combines TRBV18 with TRBJ1-1; D call uncertain. The germline V and J ends were trimmed by 3 bases and 4 bases, with 6 bases remaining between them. Germline V gives CDR1 KGHSH, CDR2 LQKENI. The CDR3 sequence is 12 residues long. The CDR3: CASSPGPTEAFF. CDR3 sequence (DNA): TGTGCCAGCTCACCTGGGCCCACTGAAGCTTTCTTT.

The chain has TRBV10-1 and TRBJ2-1; 12 bases fit TRBD2. CDR3 length: 16 residues. Germline V CDR1 and CDR2: WNHNN, SYGVQD (reference sequence). The junction had 6 bases not matched to a gene; V was cut back by 8 bases and J by 1 base. In DNA form, the CDR3 reads TGCGCCAGCGGGGAGGGACTAGCGGGTTCCTACAATGAGCAGTTCTTC. As protein: CASGEGLAGSYNEQFF.

This chain uses TRBV5-6 with TRBJ1-2; no firm D call. CDR1 and CDR2 from the germline V gene are SGHDT and YYEEEE. The CDR3 length is 14 residues. V lost 2 bases and J lost 8, with 16 bases in between. The CDR3 DNA is TGTGCCAGCAGCTTTTACACCCCGCGCGGAGGCTACACCTTC. It translates to CASSFYTPRGGYTF.

V is TRBV29-1 and J is TRBJ2-5; 8 nucleotides match TRBD1. Unmatched junction bases numbered 6, after V lost 5 bases and J lost 7 bases. Germline-derived CDR1 and CDR2 are SQVTM and ANQGSEA. There are 12 residues in the CDR3. The CDR3 DNA sequence: TGCAGCGTTAGGACAGGGCCGGGGACCCAGTACTTC. It codes for CSVRTGPGTQYF.